This passage covers 12 T cell receptor beta chains from one sample sequenced in a study of early T cells in non-severe SARS-CoV-2 infection. A single record per CDR3 protein comes from TCRdb applying MiXCR to the 5' RACE reads. The sample consists of 90,000 to 120,000 distinct CDR3 sequences, 11% of them appearing once. The sample taken for sequencing was whole blood. Receptor source: an adult who was a healthcare worker with PCR-confirmed SARS-CoV-2 infection or an uninfected control (not recorded which).

The rearrangement uses TRBV3-1 and TRBJ1-3; D is uncertain. V lost 1 base and J lost 4, with 11 bases in between. Germline lookup yields CDR1 LGHDT and CDR2 YNNKEL (reference sequence). The CDR3 totals 15 residues. CDR3 nucleotides: TGTGCCAGCAGCCAAGTACGGAGTCCGGGAAACACCATATATTTT. This codes for CASSQVRSPGNTIYF.

This clonotype appeared many times. The chain combines TRBV13 with TRBJ1-1, with D hard to call. The CDR3 extends over 10 amino acids. V shed 8 bases and J shed 4 bases, with 5 bases lying between them. Germline V gives CDR1 PRHDT, CDR2 FYEKMQ (reference sequence). The CDR3 sequence is CASRRTEAFF. CDR3 coding DNA: TGTGCCAGCCGGCGCACTGAAGCTTTCTTT.

This chain joins TRBV6-6 and TRBJ2-5; D tentatively reads TRBD1 or TRBD2 (5 bases each). Germline assignment: CDR1 MNHNY and CDR2 SVGAGI (reference sequence). Deletions cut 6 bases from V and 3 bases from J, with 14 bases between. CDR3 length: 14 amino acids. CDR3 loop: CASSHTGREETQYF. As DNA, the CDR3 is TGTGCCAGCAGCCACACGGGACGAGAAGAGACCCAGTACTTC.

This chain joins TRBV6-1 and TRBJ2-1, with 7 bases fitting TRBD1. CDR1 and CDR2 (germline): MNHNS, SASEGT. The CDR3 has 16 residues. V trimming: 1 base; J trimming: 5 bases; junction bases outside the gene matches: 8. CDR3 DNA: TGTGCCAGCAGTGAAGACGGGCGACAGGGAAACAATGAGCAGTTCTTC. The encoded protein is CASSEDGRQGNNEQFF.

The genes are TRBV28 and TRBJ2-1; D is ambiguous. The V end lost 4 bases, the J end lost 6 bases, and 4 bases lay between the germline ends. Germline CDR1 reads MDHEN; CDR2 reads SYDVKM. This CDR3 has 11 amino acids. The CDR3 reads CASSWRNEQFF. CDR3 coding DNA: TGTGCCAGCAGTTGGCGCAATGAGCAGTTCTTC.

This clonotype was counted many times. The chain employs TRBV5-1 and TRBJ2-1; no reliable D call. The germline CDR1 and CDR2 sequences are SGHRS and YFSETQ. CDR3 length: 15 amino acids. V was cut by 0 bases and J by 6 bases, with 13 bases left in between. The CDR3 DNA reads TGCGCCAGCAGCTTGGTAGGTAGTCCCCTCAATGAGCAGTTCTTC. It yields the protein CASSLVGSPLNEQFF.

This clonotype appeared many times. The rearrangement links TRBV28 to TRBJ1-2, with D tentatively TRBD1 (5 bases). This CDR3 has 12 amino acids. V was trimmed by 5 bases and J by 6 bases, leaving 10 bases between them. CDR1 is MDHEN and CDR2 is SYDVKM in the germline V gene. As DNA, the CDR3 is TGTGCCAGCAGTACGGGACCCGATGGCTACACCTTC. It specifies CASSTGPDGYTF.

The sample holds many counts of this clonotype. The chain recombines TRBV29-1 with TRBJ1-2, with D possibly TRBD1 on 5 matching bases. The CDR3 is made up of 13 amino acids. Germline V gene sequence: CDR1 SQVTM, CDR2 ANQGSEA. V lost 5 bases and J lost 3, with 13 bases in between. CDR3 coding DNA: TGCAGCGTTCCGGAGACAGCCCACTATGGCTACACCTTC. Translating gives CSVPETAHYGYTF.

The rearrangement joins TRBV20-1 to TRBJ2-1; 9 bases align to TRBD2. This CDR3 comprises 15 residues. Germline lookup yields CDR1 DFQATT and CDR2 SNEGSKA (reference sequence). The junction had 6 bases not matched to a gene; V was cut back by 6 bases and J by 0 bases. In DNA, the CDR3 is TGCAGTGCCCTTCTAGCGGGAAACTCCTACAATGAGCAGTTCTTC. Translating gives CSALLAGNSYNEQFF.

The chain recombines TRBV5-1 with TRBJ2-3, with 8 bases aligning to TRBD1. From germline, CDR1 is SGHRS and CDR2 YFSETQ. The CDR3 has 14 amino acids. V was pared by 4 bases and J by 6 bases, with 7 bases of the junction left unmatched. The CDR3 coding sequence is TGCGCCAGCAGCCAGACAGGGGCGGGGGATACGCAGTATTTT. It encodes CASSQTGAGDTQYF.

This clonotype was seen repeatedly, ten times or more. This chain connects TRBV6-2 or TRBV6-3 to TRBJ2-1; the D is unclear. Germline V gene data show CDR1 as MNHEY and CDR2 as SVGEGT. Trimming removed 6 bases from V and 10 bases from J, with 16 bases in between. The CDR3 is made up of 13 amino acids. The CDR3 sequence: CASRGPEIGEQFF. In DNA, the CDR3 is TGTGCCAGCAGGGGTCCAGAGATTGGCGAGCAGTTCTTC.

This clonotype was detected ten times or more. This sequence joins TRBV4-3 and TRBJ2-1, with D possibly being TRBD1 or TRBD2 (5 bases each). Germline assignment: CDR1 LGHNA and CDR2 YSLEER. V was cut by 2 bases and J by 3 bases, with 11 bases left in between. This CDR3 has 15 residues. Here the CDR3 reads CASSQKVGDYNEQFF. DNA of the CDR3: TGCGCCAGCAGCCAAAAAGTGGGGGACTACAATGAGCAGTTCTTC.